Included here is one T cell receptor beta chain sequence, with context. This clonotype was counted only a few times. It lacks a known antigen. It has no much larger one-base neighbor in the sample; base qualities were not kept. Relative to germline, V is missing 4 bases and J is missing 1 base, with 8 bases of the junction outside any gene match. Taken from cysteine to phenylalanine, the CDR3 has 17 residues. The only DNA kept is the CDR3, 51 bases in frame from the first base. According to the germline V gene, CDR1 reads SGHRS and CDR2 reads YFSETQ. Amplification of TCR beta CDR3 regions was carried out from RNA transcripts. A first-round RT-PCR of the TCR CDR3 used the HTBI primer set with the Qiagen OneStep RT-PCR kit. Libraries were constructed in a second round of multiplex PCR, after which size selection and purification were carried out. Paired-end sequencing of the libraries was performed with 100 bp reads on an Illumina HiSeq2000. The study's processing was this. Raw data were processed with SOAPnuke, discarding reads with adapters, uncalled bases, mean Phred below 15, or no exact constant-primer or identifier match. High-quality paired reads were merged with COPE v1.2.5, and unique nucleotide sequences were defined as clonotypes. MiTCR v1.1 was used to align the clonotypes against IMGT TRBV, TRBD and TRBJ reference segments. Only V-J combinations with frequency above 0.0001, covering about 99% of repertoires, were analysed. A TCS score was defined as the ratio between F50 (clonal expansion) and ExV (chaos), using BLOSUM62-based TCRdist between CDR3 peptides within each V-J. Welch's t-statistics and random forest reduced just over 500 V-J features to 13, which were used in a naive Bayes classifier (R e1071). The public reads were reprocessed in TCRdb via fastp at Q25 and MiXCR, keeping in-frame beta chains. Here each entry gathers all rows of one CDR3 protein and keeps the most common genes and DNA. The authors' filters were not applied to this entry. This sample holds around 580,000 distinct CDR3 sequences; 15% to 20% were observed only once. The ten largest clones represent under 20% of the sample.

Stable Graves' hyperthyroidism was defined as no progression to ophthalmopathy during 18 months of follow-up. The hyperthyroidism patients were between 18 and 65 years old and newly diagnosed, with a disease duration of less than 2 months. Patients with uncontrolled infections, other autoimmune diseases, pregnancy or lactation were excluded. Diagnoses were based on clinical symptoms, serum thyroxine and TRAb, thyroid ultrasound and orbital computed tomography. Ficoll-Paque density gradient centrifugation was used to isolate PBMCs from approximately 10 ml of fresh peripheral blood. Trizol reagent was used to extract total RNA, and RNA quality was then checked on an Agilent 2100 Bioanalyzer. The sample comes from a study of T cells in Graves' hyperthyroidism and ophthalmopathy (dated by TCRdb to about 2019). Regarding the study in general: Peripheral blood samples were taken at initial diagnosis, before any treatment was given. TCR V-J signatures able to tell the groups apart were searched for in a discovery cohort of more than 90 patients, of whom around 42 had Graves' ophthalmopathy and roughly 58 had stable Graves' hyperthyroidism. Prospective prediction of ophthalmopathy was tested in an independent validation cohort consisting of 18 hyperthyroidism patients and around 16 patients who later progressed to ophthalmopathy. The 95 to 100 discovery patients were randomly split 7:3 into training and test sets. The study also compared thyroid tissue and blood T-cell repertoires from over 5 Graves' hyperthyroidism patients. Following sampling, methimazole starting at 30 mg daily was given to hyperthyroidism patients, and high-dose intravenous methylprednisolone was given to ophthalmopathy patients. The paper reports TCR Vbeta CDR3 sequencing of fewer than 150 peripheral blood samples: under 45 ophthalmopathy, over 70 hyperthyroidism and roughly 17 progressor patients.

The investigation overall reported the following: Most expanded thyroid clonotypes (frequency above 0.001) were also detected in blood, suggesting blood repertoires may reflect thyroid immune responses. In validation, the model predicted progression to ophthalmopathy with around 71% sensitivity and roughly 75% specificity, a median of around 6.6 months before onset. Sample size was not statistically predetermined, and blinding of investigators to group allocation was not performed. Ophthalmopathy was separated from stable hyperthyroidism by a 13 V-J signature model, with approximately 89% sensitivity and about 81% specificity obtained in cross-validation and 80%/75% obtained in testing.

The source of this sequence is a woman between 18 and 29 years old with Graves' hyperthyroidism. The receptor chain draws on TRBV5-1 and TRBJ2-5; TRBD2 matches 12 bases in the middle. Source material: blood. The CDR3 loop reads CASSVRRTSGTQETQYF. The sequence in DNA is TGCGCCAGCAGCGTAAGAAGGACTAGCGGGACCCAAGAGACCCAGTACTTC.